The clone carrying this T cell receptor beta chain was detected only a few times. A single record per CDR3 protein comes from TCRdb applying MiXCR to the RT-PCR reads. The profile shows 800,000 to 1,000,000 distinct CDR3 sequences, about a sixth of them singletons. The source of the sample is a study of patients and donors after allogeneic stem cell transplantation. Germline CDR1 and CDR2: KGHDR and SFDVKD. V shed 3 bases and J 2 bases; nucleotides not matched to a gene: 3. The CDR3 length is 16 residues. The receptor was derived from a human donor who was either an allogeneic HSCT recipient or a stem cell or donor lymphocyte infusion donor (not recorded which). It is not recorded whose cells these are; they may come from a transplant donor. Sequencing was carried out using blood, either unsorted or a sorted T cell fraction (not recorded which). The V call is TRBV24-1, the J call TRBJ2-1; 10 nucleotides match TRBD2. The CDR3 sequence: CATSDSGRDTYNEQFF. The DNA of the CDR3 is TGTGCCACCAGTGATAGCGGGAGGGACACCTACAATGAGCAGTTCTTC.